This T cell receptor beta chain emerged from a study of T cells after yellow fever vaccination. General study results and limits: Most primary-vaccination clones reappeared after the booster (around 95% CD4, roughly 88% CD8). Peaking faster, on day 5 versus 15, the secondary response was nonetheless weaker.

Synthesis of TCR cDNA relied on 5'RACE template switching, which attached a universal primer site and UMIs. MiXCR was run by TCRdb on the 5' RACE reads, yielding one entry per CDR3 protein. Among 150,000 to 200,000 distinct CDR3 sequences listed, over 7% were seen once. On this clonotype itself: Its antigen remains unknown.

The CDR3 has 11 residues. The TCR originated in a man between 18 and 29 years old who received the YFV17D yellow fever vaccine. Specimen: CD8+ T cells sorted from PBMCs, collected 45 days after the yellow fever booster vaccination. The gene calls are TRBV21-1 and TRBJ1-5. TRBV21-1 constitutes a pseudogene. CDR3 region: CASSRNQPQHF. DNA of the CDR3: TGTGCCAGCAGCAGAAATCAGCCCCAGCATTTT.